Listed here are 18 T cell receptor beta chains from one sample, sequenced in a study of low-dose radiotherapy and immunotherapy resistance in tumors. TRAV- and TRBV-specific primers primed first-strand cDNA, covering alpha and beta chains. TCR amplification involved roughly 21 PCR cycles with a constant-region primer and V-primer adapter. Via MiXCR, TCRdb re-called the reads, giving one row per CDR3 protein. Among 10,000 to 15,000 distinct CDR3 sequences listed, around 74% were seen once. These receptors were taken from a human donor with advanced metastatic prostate, ovarian, gallbladder or colorectal cancer (not recorded which). This table probably holds off-target reads from a library built for another chain.

The chain links TRBV29-1 to TRBJ2-5; D uncertain. The V and J ends lost 6 bases and 5 bases respectively, with 7 bases between them. Germline assignment: CDR1 SQVTM and CDR2 ANQGSEA. The CDR3 length is 10 residues. The CDR3 spells CSVRGETQYF. The CDR3 region has the DNA TGCAGCGTCCGTGGGGAGACCCAGTACTTC.

The CDR3 protein is CASSQGQGGSYEQYF. Written as DNA, the CDR3 is TGCGCCAGCAGCCAAGGACAGGGAGGGAGCTACGAGCAGTACTTC. The chain carries TRBV4-3 and TRBJ2-7, with D possibly being TRBD1 or TRBD2 (7 bases each). V dropped 1 base and J dropped 3 bases, with 13 bases sitting between them. The CDR3 is 15 residues long. The germline V gene encodes CDR1 LGHNA and CDR2 YSLEER.

A remark on this clonotype: Compared with germline, one end of the junction differs, possibly owing to a read error. The chain couples TRBV28 to TRBJ1-4; TRBD1 agrees at 7 bases. The CDR3 sequence is 14 residues long. The germline CDR1 and CDR2 sequences are MDHEN and SYDVKM. This CDR3 reads CASSMGQTTEKLFF. DNA of the CDR3: TGTGCCAGCAGTATGGGACAGACTACTGAAAAACTGTTTTTT.

The chain recombines TRBV5-1 with TRBJ2-3, with unresolved D. This CDR3 contains 13 residues. From germline, CDR1 is SGHRS and CDR2 YFSETQ. V dropped 0 bases and J dropped 2 bases, with 4 bases sitting between them. The CDR3 sequence is CASSLGSTDTQYF. The CDR3 DNA reads as TGCGCCAGCAGCTTGGGTTCCACAGATACGCAGTATTTT.

V gene TRBV18 combines with J gene TRBJ1-2; TRBD1 matches at 9 bases. V was pared by 4 bases and J by 5 bases, with 5 bases of the junction left unmatched. The V gene's germline CDR1 is KGHSH and CDR2 LQKENI. This CDR3 is 14 amino acids long. The CDR3 DNA is TGTGCCAGCTCACTACAGGGACAGGGATATGGCTACACCTTC. Amino acids: CASSLQGQGYGYTF.

Only a few counts were recorded for this clonotype. This chain joins TRBV29-1 and TRBJ2-7; D is perhaps TRBD2 (6 bases). Germline V CDR1 and CDR2: SQVTM, ANQGSEA. The germline V and J ends were trimmed by 4 bases and 5 bases, with 18 bases remaining between them. This CDR3 spans 14 amino acids. CDR3 sequence (DNA): TGCAGCGTTGTGGAGGAGGGCAAAGCGGACGAGCAGTACTTC. Protein sequence: CSVVEEGKADEQYF.

In DNA, the CDR3 is TGTGCCAGCAGCCAAGGCCCTAGCTCCTACAATGAGCAGTTCTTC. It specifies CASSQGPSSYNEQFF. The chain recombines TRBV3-1 with TRBJ2-1; D is undetermined. This CDR3 is built from 15 residues. Germline V gene sequence: CDR1 LGHDT, CDR2 YNNKEL (reference sequence). V was pared by 1 base and J by 0 bases, with 7 bases between.

The gene calls are TRBV20-1 and TRBJ2-1; 16 positions match TRBD2. The CDR3 is 18 residues long. Germline lookup yields CDR1 DFQATT and CDR2 SNEGSKA (reference sequence). V was clipped by 6 bases and J by 7 bases; unmatched bases: 15. CDR3 bases: TGCAGTGCAGCATCCGGGACTAGCGGGAGGGCCAGTTCGAATGAGCAGTTCTTC. Its translation is CSAASGTSGRASSNEQFF.

This chain joins TRBV10-3 and TRBJ2-7; 7 bases match TRBD2. Germline V gene sequence: CDR1 ENHRY, CDR2 SYGVKD. CDR3 length: 13 amino acids. The ends lost 4 bases at V and 7 bases at J; junction bases unmatched: 7. CDR3 in DNA: TGTGCCATCAGTGGGTCCCGGGAGGAAGAGCAGTACTTC. Translated, it gives CAISGSREEEQYF.

This chain connects TRBV19 to TRBJ2-2; 8 positions match TRBD1. Trimming at V came to 7 bases and at J to 0 bases, leaving 4 bases not matched to a gene. Germline values: CDR1 LNHDA, CDR2 SQIVND (reference sequence). This CDR3 is 15 amino acids long. DNA for the CDR3: TGTGCCAGTAATAAACAGGGGGCGAACACCGGGGAGCTGTTTTTT. Translation gives CASNKQGANTGELFF.

CDR3 sequence (DNA): TGCGCCAGCAGCCAAGGACTAGCGGGAGATACGCAGTATTTT. It specifies CASSQGLAGDTQYF. The genes are TRBV4-1 and TRBJ2-3; 10 bases fit TRBD2. This CDR3 has 14 residues. Looked up from germline, CDR1 is MGHRA and CDR2 is YSYEKL. The J segment lost 5 bases and the V segment lost 1 base, leaving 0 bases of the junction unmatched.

The J gene is TRBJ2-2, the V gene TRBV20-1; 12 nucleotides align to TRBD1. The CDR3 is made up of 16 amino acids. V gave up 1 base and J gave up 5 bases; unmatched junction bases: 5. The germline CDR1 and CDR2 sequences are DFQATT and SNEGSKA (reference sequence). CDR3 bases: TGCAGTGCTAGAGGACCGGGACAGGGGGCGACCGGGGAGCTGTTTTTT. Protein: CSARGPGQGATGELFF.

V is TRBV27 and J is TRBJ2-7; D is ambiguous. V was clipped by 2 bases and J by 2 bases, with 7 bases between them. Looked up from germline, CDR1 is MNHEY and CDR2 is SMNVEV (reference sequence). The CDR3 is 13 residues long. The CDR3 bases are TGTGCCAGCAGTTTAGCCCCTCCCTACGAGCAGTACTTC. Amino acids: CASSLAPPYEQYF.

The chain employs TRBV3-1 and TRBJ2-7; no clear D. Trimming left V 1 base short and J 6 bases short, with 7 bases between. Germline CDR1 LGHDT, CDR2 YNNKEL (reference sequence). The CDR3 is made up of 12 amino acids. CDR3 amino acids: CASSQVRFEQYF. The CDR3, as DNA: TGTGCCAGCAGCCAAGTTAGGTTCGAGCAGTACTTC.

The chain couples TRBV12-3 or TRBV12-4 to TRBJ2-6, with D possibly called TRBD1 or TRBD2 (5 bases each). The V gene lost 6 bases and the J gene lost 0 bases, with 12 bases spanning the gap. This CDR3 has 16 residues. The CDR3 loop is CASSVGRTSGANVLTF. The CDR3 bases are TGTGCCAGCAGCGTGGGACGAACCTCTGGGGCCAACGTCCTGACTTTC.

This clonotype turned up a few times. The rearrangement links TRBV20-1 to TRBJ2-3; a weak D match, TRBD2 (5 bases). CDR1 and CDR2 from the germline V gene are DFQATT and SNEGSKA (reference sequence). Trimming cost V 5 bases and J 2 bases, with 11 bases left between them. The CDR3 is 13 amino acids. For the CDR3, the DNA is TGCAGTGCTTCGCTACTAGTCACAGATACGCAGTATTTT. Its protein product is CSASLLVTDTQYF.

V gene TRBV20-1 combines with J gene TRBJ2-3; D remains unclear. V was pared by 3 bases and J by 1 base, with 8 bases between. The CDR3 sequence is 13 residues long. In germline, CDR1 is DFQATT, CDR2 SNEGSKA (reference sequence). The CDR3, as DNA: TGCAGTGCTAGCCCCCCAGGCACAGATACGCAGTATTTT. It specifies CSASPPGTDTQYF.

The chain carries TRBV28 and TRBJ2-5; 8 positions match TRBD1. The germline CDR1 and CDR2 sequences are MDHEN and SYDVKM. The CDR3 length is 15 residues. V shed 3 bases, J shed 5 bases, and the junction held 8 bases outside the gene matches. The CDR3 region is CASSFGGQARETQYF. The CDR3 region has the DNA TGTGCCAGCAGTTTTGGGGGACAGGCGCGGGAGACCCAGTACTTC.